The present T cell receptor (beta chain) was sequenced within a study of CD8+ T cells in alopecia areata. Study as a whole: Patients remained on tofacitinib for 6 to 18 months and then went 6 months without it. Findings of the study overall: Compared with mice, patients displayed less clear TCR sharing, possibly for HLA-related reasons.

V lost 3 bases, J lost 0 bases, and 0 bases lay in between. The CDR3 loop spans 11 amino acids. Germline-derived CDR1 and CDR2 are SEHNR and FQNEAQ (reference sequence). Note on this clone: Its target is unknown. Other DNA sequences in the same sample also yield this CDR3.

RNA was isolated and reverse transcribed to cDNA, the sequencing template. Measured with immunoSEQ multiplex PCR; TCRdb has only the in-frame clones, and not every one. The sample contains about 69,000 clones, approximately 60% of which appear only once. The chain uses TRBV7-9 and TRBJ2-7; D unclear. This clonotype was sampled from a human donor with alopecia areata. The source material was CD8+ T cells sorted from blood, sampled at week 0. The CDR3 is CASSFSYEQYF. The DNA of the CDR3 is TGTGCCAGCAGCTTCTCCTACGAGCAGTACTTC. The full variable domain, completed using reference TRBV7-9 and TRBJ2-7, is DTGVSQNPRHKITKRGQNVTFRCDPISEHNRLYWYRQTLGQGPEFLTYFQNEAQLEKSRLLSDRFSAERPKGSFSTLEIQRTEQGDSAMYLCASSFSYEQYFGPGTRLTVT.